The 31 T cell receptor beta chains below all came from one sample that was sequenced in a study of identical twins. TCRdb called the 5' RACE reads again in MiXCR, with one record for every CDR3 protein. The table has some 210,000 distinct CDR3 sequences, roughly 15% seen once. These data were also reused for a study on T cells expressing NK-cell markers.

Sequenced sample: CD8+ T cells sorted from blood. All receptors come from a young woman in good health.

This clonotype was recorded a few times. The gene calls are TRBV12-3 or TRBV12-4 and TRBJ1-2; D not resolved. The CDR3 is 12 amino acids. The V gene lost 5 bases and the J gene lost 5 bases, with 9 bases spanning the gap. The CDR3 spells CASSIDGYGYTF. The CDR3 DNA reads TGTGCCAGCAGTATTGACGGTTATGGCTACACCTTC.

The chain employs TRBV15 and TRBJ1-5; D ambiguous. Germline CDR1 is LNHNV and CDR2 is YYDKDF (reference sequence). This CDR3 comprises 14 residues. Trimming removed 6 bases at V and 0 bases at J, with 9 bases between. The chain's CDR3 is CATSQDVSNQPQHF. CDR3 DNA sequence: TGTGCCACCAGTCAGGATGTTAGCAATCAGCCCCAGCATTTT.

This clonotype has a handful of counts. The V call is TRBV9, the J call TRBJ2-1; TRBD2 matches at 9 bases. The CDR3 has 18 residues. Looked up from germline, CDR1 is SGDLS and CDR2 is YYNGEE. V lost 3 bases, J lost 4 bases, and 14 bases stayed unmatched. The chain's CDR3 is CASSGGPETSGPYNEQFF. The CDR3 DNA follows: TGTGCCAGCAGCGGAGGCCCGGAGACTAGCGGACCTTACAATGAGCAGTTCTTC.

The rearrangement joins TRBV29-1 to TRBJ2-1; perhaps TRBD2 as D (6 bases). This CDR3 has 12 amino acids. Trimming took off 5 bases at V and 7 bases at J, with 12 bases between the two ends. CDR1 SQVTM and CDR2 ANQGSEA come from the germline V gene. The CDR3 DNA follows: TGCAGCGTTCTAGGCGGGATAAATGAGCAGTTCTTC. Its protein product is CSVLGGINEQFF.

The CDR3 sequence is CASSQAGEGPYNEQFF. In DNA, the CDR3 is TGCGCCAGCAGCCAAGCAGGTGAGGGCCCCTACAATGAGCAGTTCTTC. The V call is TRBV4-1, the J call TRBJ2-1; TRBD2 is a possible D gene (5 bases). Trimming shortened V by 1 base and J by 2 bases, and 12 bases separated the two germline ends. This CDR3 contains 16 residues. From germline, CDR1 is MGHRA and CDR2 YSYEKL.

This clonotype was detected only a few times. The V call is TRBV13, the J call TRBJ2-3; 7 nucleotides match TRBD2. With V trimmed by 5 bases and J by 2 bases, 16 bases remained unmatched. The length of the CDR3 is 18 residues. Germline V gives CDR1 PRHDT, CDR2 FYEKMQ (reference sequence). CDR3: CASSLRLAYYRDTDTQYF. DNA of the CDR3: TGTGCCAGCAGCCTCCGACTAGCCTACTATCGGGACACAGATACGCAGTATTTT.

V usage is TRBV3-1 and J usage is TRBJ2-3, with a tentative D call TRBD2 (6 bases). V dropped 4 bases and J dropped 3 bases, with 14 bases sitting between them. Germline V gene data show CDR1 as LGHDT and CDR2 as YNNKEL (reference sequence). This CDR3 has 15 residues. In nucleotides, the CDR3 is TGTGCCAGCAGCCTAGGACCCAGCGGGACAGATACGCAGTATTTT. Protein product: CASSLGPSGTDTQYF.

This clonotype was seen more than once but under ten times. The chain is built from TRBV4-1 and TRBJ1-3; perhaps TRBD1 as D (5 bases). V dropped 7 bases and J dropped 0 bases, with 7 bases sitting between them. The CDR3 is 13 residues long. Germline CDR1 and CDR2: MGHRA and YSYEKL. The CDR3 DNA reads TGCGCCAGCAAAGGGGCCTCTGGAAACACCATATATTTT. Residues: CASKGASGNTIYF.

At least ten counts were recorded for this clonotype. This sequence joins TRBV6-5 and TRBJ2-7; 9 nucleotides line up with TRBD1. V was clipped by 0 bases and J by 3 bases; unmatched bases: 0. Per germline, CDR1 MNHEY and CDR2 SVGAGI. The CDR3 has 14 residues. CDR3 sequence (DNA): TGTGCCAGCAGTTACTCGGACAGGGGCTACGAGCAGTACTTC. Encoded protein: CASSYSDRGYEQYF.

The chain employs TRBV2 and TRBJ2-1, with D hard to call. Trimming removed 2 bases at V and 8 bases at J, with 7 bases between. Germline V lookup: CDR1 SNHLY, CDR2 FYNNEI. CDR3 length: 12 amino acids. CDR3 sequence reads: CASSEIVDEQFF. As DNA, the CDR3 is TGTGCCAGCAGTGAAATCGTAGATGAGCAGTTCTTC.

This clonotype came up a few times. This chain links TRBV11-2 with TRBJ2-2; 7 nucleotides agree with TRBD2. This CDR3 spans 17 amino acids. Germline CDR1 is SGHAT and CDR2 is FQNNGV. V lost 5 bases, J lost 6 bases, and 15 bases stayed unmatched. DNA for the CDR3: TGTGCCAGCAGCGTCCGCCTGGCGGGGGACGGGGCCGGGGAGCTGTTTTTT. This codes for CASSVRLAGDGAGELFF. The entire variable domain, with the rest obtained from reference TRBV11-2 and TRBJ2-2, is as follows: EAGVAQSPRYKIIEKRQSVAFWCNPISGHATLYWYQQILGQGPKLLIQFQNNGVVDDSQLPKDRFSAERLKGVDSTLKIQPAKLEDSAVYLCASSVRLAGDGAGELFFGEGSRLTVL.

The V call is TRBV6-2 or TRBV6-3, the J call TRBJ2-5, with D unresolved. This CDR3 comprises 13 residues. Trimming removed 8 bases at V and 2 bases at J, with 12 bases between. Germline V gives CDR1 MNHEY, CDR2 SVGEGT. CDR3 in amino acids: CASSVGIQETQYF. The CDR3 DNA follows: TGTGCCAGCTCCGTAGGCATTCAAGAGACCCAGTACTTC.

The chain employs TRBV29-1 and TRBJ1-2; D gene unclear. The CDR3 is 18 residues long. V lost 3 bases to trimming and J lost 4 bases, with 27 bases between them. CDR1 SQVTM and CDR2 ANQGSEA come from the germline V gene. CDR3 in DNA: TGCAGCGTTGACCGAGAGGTTTCCCCCCGGCAGCCTATCTATGGCTACACCTTC. The encoded protein is CSVDREVSPRQPIYGYTF.

Only a few counts were recorded for this clonotype. This chain's CDR3 is CASSPGPMWAGNEQFF. CDR3 bases: TGTGCCAGCAGTCCTGGACCCATGTGGGCGGGTAATGAGCAGTTCTTC. The chain uses TRBV27 and TRBJ2-1; perhaps TRBD2 as D (5 bases). Germline loops: CDR1 MNHEY, CDR2 SMNVEV (reference sequence). The CDR3 runs to 16 residues. V lost 5 bases and J lost 7, with 21 bases in between.

V and J are TRBV6-1 and TRBJ1-5, with D perhaps TRBD1 (6 bases). Germline-derived CDR1 and CDR2 are MNHNS and SASEGT. The CDR3 runs to 15 residues. Trimming shortened V by 1 base and J by 4 bases, and 11 bases separated the two germline ends. CDR3: CASSEVGGVNQPQHF. For the CDR3, the DNA is TGTGCCAGCAGTGAAGTCGGGGGCGTGAATCAGCCCCAGCATTTT.

The chain is built from TRBV6-1 and TRBJ2-1; 10 nucleotides agree with TRBD2. Trimming cost V 5 bases and J 5 bases; bases outside gene matches: 9. The length of the CDR3 is 16 residues. In germline, CDR1 is MNHNS, CDR2 SASEGT. CDR3 protein: CASSPEAGGTDNEQFF. CDR3 sequence (DNA): TGTGCCAGCAGTCCCGAAGCGGGAGGGACCGACAATGAGCAGTTCTTC.

This clonotype has a handful of counts. The chain employs TRBV27 and TRBJ2-3; D is tentatively TRBD1 or TRBD2 (5 bases each). In germline, CDR1 is MNHEY, CDR2 SMNVEV (reference sequence). The CDR3 totals 15 residues. V gave up 2 bases and J gave up 4 bases, with 13 bases separating them. CDR3 nucleotide sequence: TGTGCCAGCAGTTTAGGGGCTAGCCGAGCAGATACGCAGTATTTT. Its protein product is CASSLGASRADTQYF.

The sample holds a few counts of this clonotype. CDR3 sequence (DNA): TGCGCCAGCAGCTTACCAGGGGATACTGAAGCTTTCTTT. Amino acid sequence: CASSLPGDTEAFF. The chain is built from TRBV5-1 and TRBJ1-1; D may be TRBD1 (6 bases). V was trimmed by 2 bases and J by 5 bases, leaving 10 bases between them. CDR3 length: 13 amino acids. Per germline, CDR1 SGHRS and CDR2 YFSETQ.

There are a few counts of this clonotype. The chain combines TRBV7-6 with TRBJ2-1; 8 bases agree with TRBD1. The germline gives CDR1 SGHVS, CDR2 FNYEAQ. The CDR3 totals 15 residues. Trimming took 1 base from V and 9 from J; bases not matched to a gene: 8. This CDR3 reads CASSLGNLGQGEQFF. The CDR3 DNA reads TGTGCCAGCAGCTTAGGCAATCTCGGACAGGGTGAGCAGTTCTTC.

This clonotype was observed a few times. The J gene is TRBJ2-3, the V gene TRBV25-1; tentative D call: TRBD1 (6 bases). Germline CDR1 reads MGHDK; CDR2 reads SYGVNS. The CDR3 contains 13 residues. The V gene lost 1 base and the J gene lost 4 bases, with 6 bases spanning the gap. CDR3 amino acids: CASSESGADTQYF. CDR3 nucleotide sequence: TGTGCCAGCAGTGAATCAGGGGCAGATACGCAGTATTTT.

The rearrangement joins TRBV29-1 to TRBJ2-7; D might be TRBD1 (6 bases). In germline, CDR1 is SQVTM, CDR2 ANQGSEA. Trimming removed 5 bases at V and 2 bases at J, with 10 bases between. The CDR3 totals 12 residues. The CDR3 loop reads CSVKQGTYEQYF. The DNA for the CDR3 is TGCAGCGTTAAACAGGGAACCTACGAGCAGTACTTC.

The chain employs TRBV11-2 and TRBJ2-3; D not certain. Germline-derived CDR1 and CDR2 are SGHAT and FQNNGV. The CDR3 runs to 15 residues. With 2 bases removed from V and 7 bases from J, the gap between germline ends came to 16 bases. The CDR3 sequence is CASSLSVSDPNTQYF. The CDR3 bases are TGTGCCAGCAGCTTATCAGTCTCCGATCCAAATACGCAGTATTTT.

This clonotype was picked up a small number of times. The genes are TRBV2 and TRBJ2-2; 7 nucleotides match TRBD1. The ends lost 4 bases at V and 5 bases at J; junction bases unmatched: 1. Per germline, CDR1 SNHLY and CDR2 FYNNEI. CDR3 size: 13 residues. DNA for the CDR3: TGTGCCAGCAGTGGGGACAGAACCGGGGAGCTGTTTTTT. Translation: CASSGDRTGELFF.

This clonotype turned up a few times. The chain combines TRBV20-1 with TRBJ2-2, with no clear D. Looked up from germline, CDR1 is DFQATT and CDR2 is SNEGSKA (reference sequence). The length of the CDR3 is 14 residues. Trimming pared 1 base from V and 6 bases from J, leaving 12 bases between. The CDR3 region is CSARAGPRPGELFF. DNA for the CDR3: TGCAGTGCTAGAGCGGGCCCTCGCCCCGGGGAGCTGTTTTTT.

This sequence joins TRBV20-1 and TRBJ2-7; the D gene is possibly TRBD2 (5 bases). Trimming cost V 6 bases and J 5 bases, with 20 bases left between them. CDR3 length: 14 residues. Germline V gene lookup returns CDR1 DFQATT and CDR2 SNEGSKA (reference sequence). In DNA, the CDR3 is TGCAGTGCCCGCGAGGGCGGTGGGCTTAACGAGCAGTACTTC. Its translation is CSAREGGGLNEQYF.

This clonotype has a count of ten or more. The chain's CDR3 is CASSLFGQTGELFF. The CDR3 DNA reads as TGCGCCAGCAGCTTGTTTGGGCAAACCGGGGAGCTGTTTTTT. J is TRBJ2-2 and V is TRBV5-1; D is uncertain. The V end was cut by 1 base, the J end by 5 bases, with 9 bases between. The CDR3 runs 14 residues. CDR1 is SGHRS, CDR2 YFSETQ, per germline.

This clonotype was found once. This sequence joins TRBV27 and TRBJ2-5; no reliable D call. Trimming took off 4 bases at V and 5 bases at J, with 17 bases between the two ends. Germline-derived CDR1 and CDR2 are MNHEY and SMNVEV (reference sequence). The CDR3 is 15 amino acids. DNA of the CDR3: TGTGCCAGCAGTTCCTATCGGTTTGTAGGTGAGACCCAGTACTTC. Protein product: CASSSYRFVGETQYF.

The chain has TRBV29-1 and TRBJ1-1, with D possibly being TRBD1 (6 bases). The length of the CDR3 is 15 residues. V shed 0 bases and J shed 0 bases, with 11 bases lying between them. Germline CDR1 and CDR2: SQVTM and ANQGSEA. For the CDR3, the DNA is TGCAGCGTTGAAGATTTTCAGGGGATGAACACTGAAGCTTTCTTT. This codes for CSVEDFQGMNTEAFF.

The J gene is TRBJ2-2, the V gene TRBV10-3; D is unclear. The V gene lost 11 bases and the J gene lost 7 bases, with 20 bases spanning the gap. CDR3 length: 14 amino acids. Per the germline V gene, CDR1 is ENHRY and CDR2 is SYGVKD. The CDR3 sequence: CASTAGAKIGELFF. CDR3 sequence (DNA): TGTGCCTCTACCGCAGGAGCGAAGATCGGGGAGCTGTTTTTT.

The V and J genes are TRBV3-1 and TRBJ2-3; TRBD1 agrees at 9 bases. The CDR3 spans 18 residues. V shed 4 bases and J 3 bases; nucleotides not matched to a gene: 14. In germline, CDR1 is LGHDT, CDR2 YNNKEL (reference sequence). The CDR3 DNA follows: TGTGCCAGCAGCCTACACTTCGGGGACAGGGTTAGGACAGATACGCAGTATTTT. Residues: CASSLHFGDRVRTDTQYF.

V is TRBV6-1 and J is TRBJ2-1, with no clear D. The CDR3 has 14 residues. V lost 2 bases and J 5 bases, leaving 10 bases between the germline ends. Looked up from germline, CDR1 is MNHNS and CDR2 is SASEGT. The CDR3 loop is CASSELEKNNEQFF. The CDR3 DNA reads TGTGCCAGCAGTGAATTGGAGAAAAACAATGAGCAGTTCTTC.